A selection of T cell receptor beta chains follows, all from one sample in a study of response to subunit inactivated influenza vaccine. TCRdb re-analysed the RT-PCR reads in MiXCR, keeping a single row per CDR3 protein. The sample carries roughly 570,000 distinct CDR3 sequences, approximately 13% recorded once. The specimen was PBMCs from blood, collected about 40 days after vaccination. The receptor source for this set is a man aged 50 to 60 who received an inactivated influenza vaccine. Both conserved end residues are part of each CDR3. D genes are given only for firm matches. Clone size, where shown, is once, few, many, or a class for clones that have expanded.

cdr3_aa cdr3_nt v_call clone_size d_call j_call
CASSVEPDTIKPQHF TGTGCCAGCAGCGTTGAACCCGATACAATAAAGCCCCAGCATTTT TRBV9 few NA TRBJ1-5
CSARGAGVETQYF TGCAGTGCTAGAGGGGCGGGAGTGGAGACCCAGTACTTC TRBV20-1 many TRBD2 TRBJ2-5
CASSWDSSYGYTF TGCGCCAGCAGCTGGGACAGCTCCTATGGCTACACCTTC TRBV5-1 few TRBD1 TRBJ1-2
CASSLGGRRNTEAFF TGCGCCAGCAGCTTGGGGGGACGGCGGAACACTGAAGCTTTCTTT TRBV5-1 many NA TRBJ1-1
CASSLSQPLETQYF TGTGCCAGCAGCTTAAGCCAGCCTTTGGAGACCCAGTACTTC TRBV13 few NA TRBJ2-5
CASGLGQGTEAFF TGCGCCAGCGGTCTGGGTCAGGGTACTGAAGCTTTCTTT TRBV5-1 NA NA TRBJ1-1
CASSQVGGKSSYNEQFF TGTGCCAGCAGCCAAGTTGGCGGGAAAAGCTCCTACAATGAGCAGTTCTTC TRBV3-1 few NA TRBJ2-1
CASTGTDHNSPLHF TGTGCCAGCACCGGGACGGACCATAATTCACCCCTCCACTTT TRBV2 few NA TRBJ1-6
CASSSNSGTSLYEQYF TGTGCCAGCAGCTCGAACTCAGGGACGTCTCTCTACGAGCAGTACTTC TRBV7-9 few NA TRBJ2-7
CASSQDRGLGNTIYF TGTGCCAGCAGCCAAGACAGGGGACTAGGAAACACCATATATTTT TRBV28 once TRBD1 TRBJ1-3
CASRSGGYEQYF TGTGCCAGCAGGAGCGGGGGGTACGAGCAGTACTTC TRBV28 few TRBD2 TRBJ2-7
CASSLVLADSYYEQYF TGTGCCAGCAGCTTAGTCCTCGCCGACAGCTACTACGAGCAGTACTTC TRBV11-2 few NA TRBJ2-7
CASSVDRGMNTEAFF TGCGCCAGCAGCGTGGACAGGGGGATGAACACTGAAGCTTTCTTT TRBV5-1 few TRBD1 TRBJ1-1
CASRLTGWNTEAFF TGCGCCAGCAGACTTACAGGGTGGAACACTGAAGCTTTCTTT TRBV5-1 few NA TRBJ1-1
CASSLDGGPPSNYGYTF TGCGCCAGCAGCTTGGACGGCGGCCCTCCGTCGAACTATGGCTACACCTTC TRBV5-1 few NA TRBJ1-2
CASSLARGSEQFF TGCGCCAGCAGCTTGGCCAGGGGTTCTGAGCAGTTCTTC TRBV5-1 NA NA TRBJ2-1
CASSGGLAEDTQYF TGTGCCAGCAGCGGGGGACTAGCAGAAGATACGCAGTATTTT TRBV7-2 NA TRBD2 TRBJ2-3
CASSLFGGTESYEQYF TGTGCCAGCAGTTTATTCGGAGGGACCGAGTCCTACGAGCAGTACTTC TRBV28 few NA TRBJ2-7
CASSIGLATRYEQYF TGCGCCAGCAGCATTGGACTAGCGACCAGATACGAGCAGTACTTC TRBV5-1 NA TRBD2 TRBJ2-7
CATSVAGTGPTDTQYF TGTGCCACCAGTGTCGCCGGGACAGGGCCCACAGATACGCAGTATTTT TRBV24-1 NA TRBD1 TRBJ2-3
CASSLTSGNPDTQYF TGTGCCAGCAGCCTGACTAGCGGGAACCCAGATACGCAGTATTTT TRBV9 NA TRBD2 TRBJ2-3
CGASGDFYEQYF TGCGGCGCCTCGGGGGATTTCTACGAGCAGTACTTC TRBV29-1 NA NA TRBJ2-7
CASRDGTSGDNRYEQYF TGTGCCAGCAGAGATGGGACTAGCGGGGACAACCGTTACGAGCAGTACTTC TRBV7-2 few TRBD2 TRBJ2-7
CASSQDYVGGSYEQYF TGTGCCAGCAGCCAAGATTATGTAGGTGGCTCCTACGAGCAGTACTTC TRBV4-2 few NA TRBJ2-7
CATSRESTDTQYF TGTGCCACCAGCCGTGAATCCACAGATACGCAGTATTTT TRBV15 few NA TRBJ2-3
CASSLGRMQYF TGTGCCAGCAGTTTAGGGAGGATGCAGTATTTT TRBV27 NA NA TRBJ2-3
CASTRLAGRETQYF TGTGCCAGCACCCGCCTAGCGGGACGGGAGACCCAGTACTTC TRBV7-2 few TRBD2 TRBJ2-5
CASSQGGQNSPLHF TGCGCCAGCAGCCAGGGAGGACAGAATTCACCCCTCCACTTT TRBV4-1 few NA TRBJ1-6
CASSYLGQDRYEQYF TGTGCCAGCAGTTACCTAGGACAGGATCGCTACGAGCAGTACTTC TRBV6-2/TRBV6-3 NA TRBD1 TRBJ2-7
CASSPSAKHPFF TGTGCCAGCTCACCATCGGCAAAGCACCCGTTCTTC TRBV18 few NA TRBJ2-1
CASSWTGNTGELFF TGTGCCAGCAGTTGGACAGGAAACACCGGGGAGCTGTTTTTT TRBV12-3/TRBV12-4 NA TRBD1 TRBJ2-2
CASSPGLANEKLFF TGTGCCAGCAGTCCGGGACTTGCTAATGAAAAACTGTTTTTT TRBV27 NA NA TRBJ1-4
CATSSGTGMPGANVLTF TGTGCCACTTCCTCCGGGACAGGGATGCCTGGGGCCAACGTCCTGACTTTC TRBV12-3/TRBV12-4 NA TRBD1 TRBJ2-6
CASSLGIRNTGELFF TGCGCCAGCAGCCTAGGGATAAGGAACACCGGGGAGCTGTTTTTT TRBV4-3 few NA TRBJ2-2
CASSFTSNNEQFF TGCGCCAGCAGCTTTACTAGCAACAATGAGCAGTTCTTC TRBV5-1 few NA TRBJ2-1